This is a list of T cell receptor beta chains from one sample in a study of T cell changes during pregnancy in multiple sclerosis. Method: immunoSEQ multiplex PCR; TCRdb's copy keeps in-frame clones and lacks some. The data hold some 29,000 clones, with 89% observed a single time. This material consisted of CD4+ T cells from peripheral blood mononuclear cells, taken in the first trimester of pregnancy. The receptors were gathered from a female donor in good health, enrolled as a control in a pregnancy study. CDR3s include the opening cysteine and the closing phenylalanine or tryptophan. The order of the fields is J gene, V gene, D gene, clone size, CDR3 length, CDR3 DNA, CDR3 protein. A D gene is named only where the DNA matches it firmly. Expanded clones are given a class, and other clones once, few, many or no size at all.

J gene: TRBJ2-7
V gene: TRBV4-2
D gene: TRBD2
clone size: once
CDR3 length: 16
CDR3 DNA: TGTGCCAGCAGCCAAGAACCGGGACTAGCGGGAGGCGAGCAGTACTTC
CDR3 protein: CASSQEPGLAGGEQYF

J gene: TRBJ2-5
V gene: TRBV9
D gene: NA
clone size: NA
CDR3 length: 13
CDR3 DNA: TGTGCCAGCAGCGTAGGGGGCCTGGAGACCCAGTACTTC
CDR3 protein: CASSVGGLETQYF

J gene: TRBJ1-1
V gene: TRBV10-3
D gene: NA
clone size: NA
CDR3 length: 11
CDR3 DNA: TGTGCCGCGGGGGGGGTCACTGAAGCTTTCTTT
CDR3 protein: CAAGGVTEAFF

J gene: TRBJ2-3
V gene: TRBV7-3
D gene: TRBD1
clone size: NA
CDR3 length: 15
CDR3 DNA: TGTGCCAGCAGCCGAGGGACAGCGCCCACAGATACGCAGTATTTT
CDR3 protein: CASSRGTAPTDTQYF

J gene: TRBJ1-2
V gene: TRBV5-1
D gene: TRBD1
clone size: NA
CDR3 length: 17
CDR3 DNA: TGCGCCAGCAGCTTATTGTTTGAGGGACAGGGTTCCTATGGCTACACCTTC
CDR3 protein: CASSLLFEGQGSYGYTF

J gene: TRBJ1-2
V gene: TRBV27
D gene: TRBD1
clone size: NA
CDR3 length: 13
CDR3 DNA: TGTGCCAGCAGTTCGGACAGGATCTATGGCTACACCTTC
CDR3 protein: CASSSDRIYGYTF

J gene: TRBJ2-7
V gene: TRBV5-1
D gene: TRBD1
clone size: NA
CDR3 length: 14
CDR3 DNA: TGCGCCAGCAGCTTGGGGCAGGGGGTTTTCGAGCAGTACTTC
CDR3 protein: CASSLGQGVFEQYF

J gene: TRBJ1-5
V gene: TRBV27
D gene: NA
clone size: few
CDR3 length: 15
CDR3 DNA: TGTGCCAGCACCCTTAAAGGGGAAGGGGGTCAGCCCCAGCATTTT
CDR3 protein: CASTLKGEGGQPQHF

J gene: TRBJ2-7
V gene: TRBV18
D gene: NA
clone size: NA
CDR3 length: 15
CDR3 DNA: TGTGCCAGCTCCCCCAGGCGTACAGGGACCTACGAGCAGTACTTC
CDR3 protein: CASSPRRTGTYEQYF

J gene: TRBJ2-5
V gene: TRBV4-2
D gene: TRBD2
clone size: NA
CDR3 length: 16
CDR3 DNA: TGTGCCAGCAGCCAAGGGGCTAGCGGGGGGCAAGAGACCCAGTACTTC
CDR3 protein: CASSQGASGGQETQYF

J gene: TRBJ1-6
V gene: TRBV9
D gene: NA
clone size: NA
CDR3 length: 14
CDR3 DNA: TGTGCCAGCAGCGTAGGACAGACCGATTCACCCCTCCACTTT
CDR3 protein: CASSVGQTDSPLHF

J gene: TRBJ2-3
V gene: TRBV9
D gene: TRBD2
clone size: NA
CDR3 length: 17
CDR3 DNA: TGTGCCAGCGGCCCCGGGCTAGCGGGGGGGCCTTCAGATACGCAGTATTTT
CDR3 protein: CASGPGLAGGPSDTQYF

J gene: TRBJ1-5
V gene: TRBV2
D gene: NA
clone size: NA
CDR3 length: 13
CDR3 DNA: TGTGCCAGCGAGTTAGGGAGCGGTCAGCCCCAGCATTTT
CDR3 protein: CASELGSGQPQHF

J gene: TRBJ2-7
V gene: TRBV1
D gene: NA
clone size: NA
CDR3 length: 13
CDR3 DNA: TGCACCAGCAGCTTTTTTGTCAGCTACGAGCAGTACTTC
CDR3 protein: CTSSFFVSYEQYF

J gene: TRBJ2-1
V gene: TRBV4-3
D gene: NA
clone size: NA
CDR3 length: 11
CDR3 DNA: TGCGCCAGCAGCCAACATAATGAGCAGTTCTTC
CDR3 protein: CASSQHNEQFF

J gene: TRBJ2-7
V gene: TRBV7-9
D gene: NA
clone size: NA
CDR3 length: 14
CDR3 DNA: TGTGCCAGCAGCTTCTCCCAGGTGAACTACGAGCAGTACTTC
CDR3 protein: CASSFSQVNYEQYF

J gene: TRBJ2-6
V gene: TRBV7-2
D gene: NA
clone size: NA
CDR3 length: 17
CDR3 DNA: TGTGCCAGCAGCTTAAACTCCCCCCGTTCTGGGGCCAACGTCCTGACTTTC
CDR3 protein: CASSLNSPRSGANVLTF

J gene: TRBJ2-2
V gene: TRBV21-1
D gene: NA
clone size: NA
CDR3 length: 15
CDR3 DNA: TGTGCCAGCAGCAAAGCACAGGGGGGCGACGGGGAGCTGTTTTTT
CDR3 protein: CASSKAQGGDGELFF

J gene: TRBJ2-2
V gene: TRBV27
D gene: NA
clone size: NA
CDR3 length: 16
CDR3 DNA: TGTGCCAGCAGTTCGTGGACAGCACCCAACACCGGGGAGCTGTTTTTT
CDR3 protein: CASSSWTAPNTGELFF

J gene: TRBJ1-2
V gene: TRBV9
D gene: NA
clone size: NA
CDR3 length: 14
CDR3 DNA: TGTGCCAGCAGCAGACGGGGGTCTAACTATGGCTACACCTTC
CDR3 protein: CASSRRGSNYGYTF

J gene: TRBJ2-7
V gene: TRBV5-1
D gene: NA
clone size: NA
CDR3 length: 15
CDR3 DNA: TGCGCCAGCAGCTTGGCCGTCGGGGATCCCTACGAGCAGTACTTC
CDR3 protein: CASSLAVGDPYEQYF

J gene: TRBJ2-3
V gene: TRBV5-1
D gene: NA
clone size: NA
CDR3 length: 16
CDR3 DNA: TGCGCCAGCAGCTTCAGGGGCCAAGGTACAGCAGATACGCAGTATTTT
CDR3 protein: CASSFRGQGTADTQYF

J gene: TRBJ2-5
V gene: TRBV21-1
D gene: NA
clone size: NA
CDR3 length: 17
CDR3 DNA: TGTGCCAGCAGCAAAGTGCCTAAGAGACTAGCGGAAGAGACCCAGTACTTC
CDR3 protein: CASSKVPKRLAEETQYF

J gene: TRBJ2-7
V gene: TRBV21-1
D gene: NA
clone size: NA
CDR3 length: 18
CDR3 DNA: TGTGCCAGCAGCAAAAGGGGGCACAGGGGCGATGCCTCTAAGGAGCAGTACTTC
CDR3 protein: CASSKRGHRGDASKEQYF

J gene: TRBJ2-7
V gene: TRBV10-3
D gene: TRBD1
clone size: NA
CDR3 length: 13
CDR3 DNA: TGTGCCATCAGTGGGACAGGACCCTACGAGCAGTACTTC
CDR3 protein: CAISGTGPYEQYF

J gene: TRBJ2-1
V gene: TRBV5-5
D gene: NA
clone size: NA
CDR3 length: 16
CDR3 DNA: TGTGCCAGCAGCTTGAGGGACTTAGCGGAAAACAATGAGCAGTTCTTC
CDR3 protein: CASSLRDLAENNEQFF

J gene: TRBJ2-6
V gene: TRBV2
D gene: NA
clone size: NA
CDR3 length: 13
CDR3 DNA: TGTGCCAGGCTACTACCTGGGGCCAACGTCCTGACTTTC
CDR3 protein: CARLLPGANVLTF

J gene: TRBJ2-2
V gene: TRBV7-3
D gene: TRBD2
clone size: few
CDR3 length: 16
CDR3 DNA: TGTGCCAGCAGCTTAGTTCGGGGGGGGCGTACCGGGGAGCTGTTTTTT
CDR3 protein: CASSLVRGGRTGELFF

J gene: TRBJ2-1
V gene: TRBV6-4
D gene: NA
clone size: once
CDR3 length: 16
CDR3 DNA: TGTGCCAGCAGTGACTCGGATGGGCGAGGGAACAATGAGCAGTTCTTC
CDR3 protein: CASSDSDGRGNNEQFF

J gene: TRBJ2-7
V gene: TRBV5-6
D gene: NA
clone size: NA
CDR3 length: 16
CDR3 DNA: TGTGCCAGCATGAGAATCCATCGCGGGGAATCTAACGAGCAGTACTTC
CDR3 protein: CASMRIHRGESNEQYF